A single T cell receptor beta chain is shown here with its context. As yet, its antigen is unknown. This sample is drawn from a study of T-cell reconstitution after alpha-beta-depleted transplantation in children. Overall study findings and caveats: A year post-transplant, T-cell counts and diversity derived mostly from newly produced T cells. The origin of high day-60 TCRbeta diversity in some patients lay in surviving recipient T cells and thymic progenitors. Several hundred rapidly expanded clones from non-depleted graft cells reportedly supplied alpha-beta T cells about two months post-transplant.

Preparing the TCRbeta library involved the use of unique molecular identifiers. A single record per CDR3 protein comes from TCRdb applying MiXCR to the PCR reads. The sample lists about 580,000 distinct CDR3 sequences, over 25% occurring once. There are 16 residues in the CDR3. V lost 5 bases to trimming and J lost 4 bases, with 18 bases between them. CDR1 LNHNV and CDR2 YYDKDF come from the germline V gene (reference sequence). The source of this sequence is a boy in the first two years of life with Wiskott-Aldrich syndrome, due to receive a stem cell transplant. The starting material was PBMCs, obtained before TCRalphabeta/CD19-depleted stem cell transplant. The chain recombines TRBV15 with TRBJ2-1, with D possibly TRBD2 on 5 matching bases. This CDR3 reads CATSPPRAASYNEQFF. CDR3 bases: TGTGCCACCAGCCCACCGCGAGCGGCCTCATACAATGAGCAGTTCTTC.